The subject of this entry is one T cell receptor beta chain. The target antigen is unknown. This sample is part of a study of cytomegalovirus exposure and HLA in healthy donors. Amplification used 60 Vbeta primers and 13 Jbeta primers. The table came from immunoSEQ multiplex PCR; TCRdb's copy has only in-frame clones and leaves some out. The sample gives 130,000 or so clones, roughly 85% of which show up once; more than 1.5% is in the top ten. Notes on the study in general: A later analysis reported that several of the most significant clusters appeared to be linked to common viral pathogens, among them Epstein-Barr virus.

This CDR3 comprises 17 residues. V lost 0 bases and J 2 bases, leaving 15 bases between the germline ends. Germline CDR1 reads LNHDA; CDR2 reads SQIVND (reference sequence). This TCR came from a man aged 40-49 years in good health and CMV-seronegative. The chain uses TRBV19 and TRBJ2-3, with D possibly being TRBD2 (6 bases). Material for sequencing was PBMCs. The CDR3 sequence is CASSIDLSGSPTDTQYF. Here the CDR3 DNA reads TGTGCCAGTAGTATAGATCTATCCGGGAGCCCCACAGATACGCAGTATTTT.